The 32 T cell receptor beta chains listed next were all sequenced from one sample in a study of CD8 T cells in ankylosing spondylitis. MiXCR was run by TCRdb on the 5' RACE reads, yielding one entry per CDR3 protein. The sample has more than 150,000 distinct CDR3 sequences, 10% to 15% seen once; the top ten hold 16%. Sequencing input: blood, either unsorted or a sorted T cell fraction (not recorded which). These receptors were taken from a male donor with ankylosing spondylitis or in good health (not recorded which).

This clonotype has ten or more counts. The rearrangement joins TRBV29-1 to TRBJ2-3; 8 nucleotides line up with TRBD2. Germline CDR1 SQVTM, CDR2 ANQGSEA. There are 14 residues in the CDR3. Trimming removed 6 bases from V and 2 bases from J; junction bases left unmatched: 7. The CDR3, as DNA: TGCAGCGTGGTTAGCGGGGACTCCACAGATACGCAGTATTTT. Translated, it gives CSVVSGDSTDTQYF.

This clonotype was detected ten times or more. For the CDR3, the DNA is TGCGCCAGCCGCCGTCAGGCTCACTACAATGAGCAGTTCTTC. It specifies CASRRQAHYNEQFF. J is TRBJ2-1 and V is TRBV5-1; D uncertain. Trimming removed 7 bases from V and 3 bases from J, with 14 bases in between. The germline CDR1 and CDR2 sequences are SGHRS and YFSETQ. The length of the CDR3 is 14 residues.

This clonotype showed up just a few times. The V gene is TRBV3-1, the J gene TRBJ1-1, with D perhaps matching TRBD1 (5 bases). The CDR3 covers 16 residues. V gave up 1 base and J gave up 3 bases, with 15 bases separating them. Germline V gene data show CDR1 as LGHDT and CDR2 as YNNKEL (reference sequence). CDR3 DNA: TGTGCCAGCAGCCAAGGACAATGGGGGGGGGACACTGAAGCTTTCTTT. Protein: CASSQGQWGGDTEAFF.

This clonotype was seen repeatedly, ten times or more. The gene calls are TRBV5-1 and TRBJ2-5; the D gene is possibly TRBD2 (6 bases). CDR3 size: 16 residues. V dropped 4 bases and J dropped 3 bases, with 19 bases sitting between them. Germline-derived CDR1 and CDR2 are SGHRS and YFSETQ. The CDR3 loop is CASSPPGVYREETQYF. The DNA of the CDR3 is TGCGCCAGCAGCCCGCCGGGGGTCTATCGCGAAGAGACCCAGTACTTC.

The chain combines TRBV5-1 with TRBJ1-1; D gene unclear. CDR1 SGHRS and CDR2 YFSETQ come from the germline V gene. Trimming removed 5 bases from V and 1 base from J, with 12 bases in between. The CDR3 loop spans 14 amino acids. The DNA of the CDR3 is TGCGCCAGCAGTCCTGAGACAACGAACACTGAAGCTTTCTTT. Its translation is CASSPETTNTEAFF.

In its sample, this clonotype was seen a few times. This sequence joins TRBV20-1 and TRBJ2-7, with D hard to call. CDR3 size: 12 residues. Germline CDR1 DFQATT, CDR2 SNEGSKA (reference sequence). V lost 6 bases and J 2 bases, leaving 11 bases between the germline ends. CDR3 sequence: CSASRDTYEQYF. As DNA, the CDR3 is TGCAGTGCCTCAAGGGATACCTACGAGCAGTACTTC.

Only one count was recorded for this clonotype. The genes are TRBV3-1 and TRBJ2-3; 10 positions agree with TRBD2. This CDR3 contains 16 residues. The V and J ends lost 1 base and 2 bases, in that order; junction bases with no gene match: 3. Looked up from germline, CDR1 is LGHDT and CDR2 is YNNKEL (reference sequence). The CDR3: CASSQATSGVTDTQYF. As DNA, the CDR3 is TGTGCCAGCAGCCAAGCAACTAGCGGGGTCACAGATACGCAGTATTTT.

This chain uses TRBV4-1 with TRBJ2-7; TRBD2 aligns across 9 bases. CDR1 is MGHRA, CDR2 YSYEKL, per germline. The ends lost 4 bases at V and 2 bases at J; junction bases unmatched: 9. The CDR3 is made up of 16 amino acids. The CDR3 here is CASSRRLAEPPYEQYF. The CDR3 nucleotides read TGCGCCAGCAGCCGCAGACTAGCGGAGCCTCCCTACGAGCAGTACTTC.

This chain links TRBV10-2 with TRBJ2-5; D may be TRBD2 (5 bases). Germline V gives CDR1 WSHSY, CDR2 SAAADI. The CDR3 covers 16 residues. V lost 2 bases and J 4 bases, leaving 17 bases between the germline ends. CDR3 sequence reads: CASSERPTRVGETQYF. CDR3 DNA sequence: TGCGCCAGCAGTGAGAGGCCTACGAGGGTTGGAGAGACCCAGTACTTC.

At least ten counts were recorded for this clonotype. The chain links TRBV5-1 to TRBJ2-1, with 7 bases aligning to TRBD1. The germline V gene has CDR1 SGHRS and CDR2 YFSETQ. V shed 0 bases, J shed 0 bases, and the junction held 9 bases outside the gene matches. CDR3 length equals 18 residues. The CDR3 spells CASSLEEGAVGSYNEQFF. CDR3 sequence (DNA): TGCGCCAGCAGCTTGGAAGAGGGGGCAGTGGGCTCCTACAATGAGCAGTTCTTC.

This clonotype was picked up many times. The genes are TRBV7-9 and TRBJ1-6, with 7 bases lining up with TRBD1. The CDR3 spans 14 residues. Germline V gene data show CDR1 as SEHNR and CDR2 as FQNEAQ (reference sequence). The V gene end was trimmed by 3 bases and the J gene end by 6 bases; junction bases not matched to a gene: 2. CDR3 sequence: CASSFRDSNSPLHF. The CDR3 bases are TGTGCCAGCAGCTTCAGGGACAGTAATTCACCCCTCCACTTT.

The table lists this clonotype with many counts. The chain couples TRBV29-1 to TRBJ1-1, with a tentative D call TRBD1 (5 bases). Trimming took off 7 bases at V and 0 bases at J, with 18 bases between the two ends. The length of the CDR3 is 15 residues. From germline, CDR1 is SQVTM and CDR2 ANQGSEA. The chain's CDR3 is CSAEGGVSLNTEAFF. The CDR3 coding sequence is TGCAGCGCCGAGGGAGGGGTCTCTCTGAACACTGAAGCTTTCTTT.

The chain has TRBV3-1 and TRBJ1-2; D is unclear. The CDR3 is 14 residues long. Germline assignment: CDR1 LGHDT and CDR2 YNNKEL (reference sequence). Between the trimmed V and J ends, which lost 0 bases and 14 bases, there was a span of 19 bases. The CDR3 protein is CASSQDRGWDPPTF. CDR3 DNA sequence: TGTGCCAGCAGCCAAGATCGGGGTTGGGATCCCCCTACCTTC.

This clonotype was seen a handful of times. The chain has TRBV9 and TRBJ2-7, with 7 bases that match TRBD1. The CDR3 covers 13 residues. The J segment lost 7 bases and the V segment lost 4 bases, leaving 8 bases of the junction unmatched. Germline CDR1 is SGDLS and CDR2 is YYNGEE. The CDR3 DNA reads TGTGCCAGCAGCTTCAGGGGGACGGGGGAGCAGTACTTC. This translates into CASSFRGTGEQYF.

J is TRBJ2-2 and V is TRBV5-1; the D is unclear. Trimming took 6 bases from V and 1 from J, leaving 13 bases between them. The CDR3 spans 15 residues. Germline lookup yields CDR1 SGHRS and CDR2 YFSETQ. The CDR3 coding sequence is TGCGCCAGCACCCTCCTCTGGGAGAACACCGGGGAGCTGTTTTTT. It yields the protein CASTLLWENTGELFF.

This clonotype was counted ten times or more. The rearrangement links TRBV4-1 to TRBJ2-5; 7 nucleotides match TRBD2. The junction had 8 bases not matched to a gene; V was cut back by 3 bases and J by 4 bases. CDR3 length: 15 residues. Germline lookup yields CDR1 MGHRA and CDR2 YSYEKL. CDR3 in DNA: TGCGCCAGCAGCCATTTCGAGCGGGAACGAGAGACCCAGTACTTC. Translation: CASSHFERERETQYF.

This clonotype was detected a few times. V and J are TRBV4-1 and TRBJ1-4, with TRBD1 matching 7 bases. V trimming: 2 bases; J trimming: 0 bases; junction bases outside the gene matches: 6. CDR3 length: 17 residues. Germline V gene sequence: CDR1 MGHRA, CDR2 YSYEKL. CDR3 nucleotides: TGCGCCAGCAGCCAAAAGGGACAGCGTGCAACTAATGAAAAACTGTTTTTT. It specifies CASSQKGQRATNEKLFF.

This clonotype has a count of ten or more. J is TRBJ2-3 and V is TRBV4-1; 10 bases fit TRBD2. Germline V gene lookup returns CDR1 MGHRA and CDR2 YSYEKL. The CDR3 extends over 14 amino acids. J was trimmed by 5 bases and V by 5 bases; bases with no gene match: 4. The CDR3: CASSDGLAEDTQYF. The CDR3 DNA is TGCGCCAGCAGCGACGGACTAGCGGAAGATACGCAGTATTTT.

The gene calls are TRBV20-1 and TRBJ2-3; unclear D gene. V shed 3 bases and J shed 4 bases, with 14 bases lying between them. Germline-derived CDR1 and CDR2 are DFQATT and SNEGSKA (reference sequence). The CDR3 runs 14 residues. The CDR3 DNA reads TGCAGTGCTAGGGACCCCCTGTGGTCAGATACGCAGTATTTT. It encodes CSARDPLWSDTQYF.

The CDR3 loop reads CSVDVAGDSYEQYF. CDR3 bases: TGCAGCGTTGATGTAGCGGGGGACTCCTACGAGCAGTACTTC. The chain employs TRBV29-1 and TRBJ2-7; 9 bases are shared with TRBD2. In germline, CDR1 is SQVTM, CDR2 ANQGSEA. The CDR3 is 14 amino acids. V lost 3 bases to trimming and J lost 0 bases; unmatched junction nucleotides: 3.

This clonotype was seen a handful of times. The genes are TRBV7-9 and TRBJ2-2; no clear D. The CDR3 is made up of 15 amino acids. Between the trimmed V and J ends, which lost 2 bases and 1 base, there was a span of 8 bases. Germline values: CDR1 SEHNR, CDR2 FQNEAQ (reference sequence). CDR3 residues: CASSLRTENTGELFF. In nucleotides, the CDR3 is TGTGCCAGCAGCTTAAGAACAGAGAACACCGGGGAGCTGTTTTTT. Using reference TRBV7-9 and TRBJ2-2 for the parts outside the CDR3, the full variable domain is DTGVSQNPRHKITKRGQNVTFRCDPISEHNRLYWYRQTLGQGPEFLTYFQNEAQLEKSRLLSDRFSAERPKGSFSTLEIQRTEQGDSAMYLCASSLRTENTGELFFGEGSRLTVL.

This chain links TRBV6-5 with TRBJ1-2; unclear D gene. V lost 5 bases and J 4 bases, leaving 8 bases between the germline ends. CDR1 and CDR2 (germline): MNHEY, SVGAGI. The CDR3 sequence is 12 residues long. CDR3 sequence: CASSPHTYGYTF. The DNA of the CDR3 is TGTGCCAGCAGTCCCCACACCTATGGCTACACCTTC.

The chain combines TRBV18 with TRBJ2-5; 8 bases fit TRBD1. Germline loops: CDR1 KGHSH, CDR2 LQKENI. Trimming cost V 0 bases and J 1 base; bases outside gene matches: 4. CDR3 size: 16 residues. Written as DNA, the CDR3 is TGTGCCAGCTCACCACCGATGACAGGGGCCCAAGAGACCCAGTACTTC. Translating gives CASSPPMTGAQETQYF.

The genes are TRBV30 and TRBJ1-1, with a tentative D call TRBD1 (5 bases). In germline, CDR1 is GTSNPN, CDR2 SVGIG (reference sequence). Trimming left V 8 bases short and J 6 bases short, with 16 bases between. This CDR3 region has 12 residues. The CDR3 loop is CAGQGVGAEAFF. CDR3 DNA: TGTGCCGGGCAGGGTGTGGGCGCTGAAGCTTTCTTT.

The sample holds a few counts of this clonotype. J is TRBJ2-7 and V is TRBV11-2; TRBD2 matches 7 bases. CDR1 and CDR2 from the germline V gene are SGHAT and FQNNGV. Germline trimming cut 1 base from V and 3 bases from J; bases unmatched to any gene: 3. CDR3 length equals 14 residues. CDR3 in DNA: TGTGCCAGCAGCTTAGGCGGGAGTGTCTACGAGCAGTACTTC. This encodes CASSLGGSVYEQYF.

The table lists this clonotype with a few counts. The chain has TRBV29-1 and TRBJ2-3; possibly TRBD1 for D (5 bases). In germline, CDR1 is SQVTM, CDR2 ANQGSEA. The CDR3 has 12 amino acids. Trimming removed 7 bases from V and 4 bases from J, with 12 bases in between. The CDR3 here is CSALDSPDTQYF. The CDR3 DNA reads as TGCAGCGCTCTAGACAGTCCAGATACGCAGTATTTT.

Only a few counts were recorded for this clonotype. The chain carries TRBV18 and TRBJ2-5; D may be TRBD1 (6 bases). This CDR3 has 15 amino acids. The V end lost 2 bases, the J end lost 5 bases, and 15 bases lay between the germline ends. Per germline, CDR1 KGHSH and CDR2 LQKENI. CDR3 loop: CASSPLRQDTETQYF. The CDR3 DNA reads TGTGCCAGCTCACCATTGCGACAGGACACGGAGACCCAGTACTTC.

This chain links TRBV28 with TRBJ2-1; D perhaps matches TRBD2 (5 bases). CDR3 length equals 16 residues. Germline assignment: CDR1 MDHEN and CDR2 SYDVKM. Trimming pared 5 bases from V and 2 bases from J, leaving 16 bases between. The CDR3: CASSTRDSVTYNEQFF. As DNA, the CDR3 is TGTGCCAGCAGTACTCGGGATAGCGTTACCTACAATGAGCAGTTCTTC.

This clonotype was counted a few times. This sequence joins TRBV19 and TRBJ2-7, with 7 nucleotides matching TRBD1. The CDR3 has 15 residues. Trimming at V came to 3 bases and at J to 7 bases, leaving 12 bases not matched to a gene. In germline, CDR1 is LNHDA, CDR2 SQIVND (reference sequence). The CDR3 DNA reads TGTGCCAGTAGTATCAGTCACAGGGGTCCAGGAGAGCAGTACTTC. It encodes CASSISHRGPGEQYF.

The chain links TRBV5-5 to TRBJ2-1; D call uncertain. V dropped 4 bases and J dropped 8 bases, with 19 bases sitting between them. The CDR3 extends over 15 amino acids. In germline, CDR1 is SGHKS, CDR2 YYEKEE (reference sequence). The CDR3 nucleotides read TGTGCCAGCAGCCCGGCGGCCCTTCCCGTGGATGAGCAGTTCTTC. Its translation is CASSPAALPVDEQFF.

The chain uses TRBV19 and TRBJ1-1, with a possible D match to TRBD1 (5 bases). Germline V gene sequence: CDR1 LNHDA, CDR2 SQIVND (reference sequence). This CDR3 has 13 amino acids. V was cut by 3 bases and J by 1 base, with 6 bases left in between. DNA of the CDR3: TGTGCCAGTAGTATGGGGGGGAACACTGAAGCTTTCTTT. Translated: CASSMGGNTEAFF.

This chain uses TRBV20-1 with TRBJ2-7, with D perhaps matching TRBD2 (6 bases). Between the trimmed V and J ends, which lost 5 bases and 3 bases, there was a span of 20 bases. The CDR3 runs to 15 residues. The germline CDR1 and CDR2 sequences are DFQATT and SNEGSKA (reference sequence). CDR3 DNA sequence: TGCAGTGCTTCCGAGATTGGGAGGTTTGGCTACGAGCAGTACTTC. Encoded protein: CSASEIGRFGYEQYF.